These 9 T cell receptor beta chains came from one sample sequenced in a study of T-cell memory formation after mild COVID-19. TCRdb reprocessed the 5' RACE reads with MiXCR, giving one entry per CDR3 protein. The table shows fewer than 450,000 distinct CDR3 sequences, with under 25% occurring only once. Material for sequencing was PBMCs or a T cell subset sorted from them (not recorded which). The receptors originated from an adult woman who had mild COVID-19 (a few samples of this study predate the infection). Cell type and time point are not known.

This clonotype was picked up many times. The genes are TRBV10-3 and TRBJ2-5, with 9 positions matching TRBD2. Trimming cost V 6 bases and J 4 bases; bases outside gene matches: 3. Germline assignment: CDR1 ENHRY and CDR2 SYGVKD. CDR3 length equals 13 residues. The CDR3 region is CAISIAGVETQYF. Here the CDR3 DNA reads TGTGCCATCAGCATAGCGGGAGTAGAGACCCAGTACTTC.

This clonotype was counted a single time. The CDR3 nucleotides are TGTGCCAGCAGCTTGGGGCATCAAGCCTCCTACGAGCAGTACTTC. It codes for CASSLGHQASYEQYF. The chain recombines TRBV5-5 with TRBJ2-7; no clear D gene. CDR1 and CDR2 (germline): SGHKS, YYEKEE (reference sequence). CDR3 length equals 15 residues. Trimming stripped 0 bases from V and 0 bases from J, with 10 bases between.

The gene calls are TRBV9 and TRBJ2-3; no firm D call. V lost 2 bases and J 4 bases, leaving 5 bases between the germline ends. Germline CDR1 SGDLS, CDR2 YYNGEE. The CDR3 has 12 residues. The CDR3 here is CASSVSADTQYF. In DNA, the CDR3 is TGTGCCAGCAGCGTCTCAGCAGATACGCAGTATTTT.

This clonotype was observed many times. J is TRBJ2-7 and V is TRBV7-6; TRBD1 aligns across 9 bases. Germline lookup yields CDR1 SGHVS and CDR2 FNYEAQ. The CDR3 has 15 amino acids. The V segment lost 5 bases and the J segment 2 bases; nucleotides outside the gene matches: 7. The CDR3 protein is CASSPGTGRAYEQYF. CDR3 DNA: TGTGCCAGCAGCCCCGGGACAGGGCGAGCCTACGAGCAGTACTTC.

With respect to this clonotype: Mismatch with germline at one junction end may stem from a read error. This chain's CDR3 is CVTSDTRYNEQFF. CDR3 in DNA: TGTGTCACCAGTGATACACGATACAATGAGCAGTTCTTC. V usage is TRBV24-1 and J usage is TRBJ2-1; D gene unclear. The CDR3 has 13 residues. Germline-derived CDR1 and CDR2 are KGHDR and SFDVKD.

This clonotype has a count of ten or more. V and J are TRBV15 and TRBJ2-6; no firm D call. Germline CDR1 LNHNV, CDR2 YYDKDF (reference sequence). This CDR3 contains 16 residues. Trimming left V 3 bases short and J 0 bases short, with 9 bases between. CDR3 amino acids: CATSRQSTSGANVLTF. The CDR3 coding sequence is TGTGCCACCAGCAGGCAGTCTACCTCTGGGGCCAACGTCCTGACTTTC.

This clonotype was found once. This rearrangement joins TRBV30 to TRBJ2-1, with a tentative D call TRBD2 (6 bases). Per germline, CDR1 GTSNPN and CDR2 SVGIG (reference sequence). This CDR3 contains 12 residues. Trimming stripped 2 bases from V and 6 bases from J, with 8 bases between. CDR3 nucleotides: TGTGCCTGGAGTTACGGGGGCAATGAGCAGTTCTTC. Its translation: CAWSYGGNEQFF.

In its sample, this clonotype was seen many times. The V and J genes are TRBV3-1 and TRBJ1-3; D remains ambiguous. Trimming took off 4 bases at V and 9 bases at J, with 10 bases between the two ends. Germline CDR1 reads LGHDT; CDR2 reads YNNKEL (reference sequence). The CDR3 runs 12 residues. DNA of the CDR3: TGTGCCAGCAGCCCCCCTTTGGGCACCATATATTTT. Its translation is CASSPPLGTIYF.

The sample holds many counts of this clonotype. The J gene is TRBJ1-6, the V gene TRBV10-3; D gene ambiguous. This CDR3 has 14 amino acids. Trimming took off 0 bases at V and 7 bases at J, with 7 bases between the two ends. Germline loops: CDR1 ENHRY, CDR2 SYGVKD. The CDR3 DNA sequence: TGTGCCATCAGTGAGTCTCACATAAATTCACCCCTCCACTTT. It translates to CAISESHINSPLHF.